This TCR beta chain was captured in a study of spatial heterogeneity in lung cancer. Every TCR cDNA molecule bore its own unique molecular identifier. TCRdb reanalysed the 5' RACE reads using MiXCR and keeps one entry per CDR3 protein. This sample has over 4,000 distinct CDR3 sequences, with less than 9.5% found just once. In its sample, this clonotype was seen many times. What it binds is not known. General study results and limits: Tumor mutation count correlated with how many alpha and beta TCRs expanded intratumorally.

This CDR3 is 15 amino acids long. Trimming removed 0 bases from V and 0 bases from J, with 7 bases in between. The germline V gene has CDR1 SGHDT and CDR2 YYEEEE. Time point described: sample taken at primary tumor resection. Donors were around 70 untreated early-stage non-small cell lung cancer patients. Whole RNA was taken from tumor, nontumor lung or frozen PBMC; it was then sequenced unsorted. This specimen was lung tumor tissue, taken at surgery. This receptor was taken from a male donor with early-stage non-small cell lung cancer. This chain links TRBV5-6 with TRBJ2-4; D remains unclear. The CDR3 coding sequence is TGTGCCAGCAGCTTGGTTTCGATAGCCAAAAACATTCAGTACTTC. It is translated as CASSLVSIAKNIQYF. The full variable domain, completed using reference TRBV5-6 and TRBJ2-4, is DAGVTQSPTHLIKTRGQQVTLRCSPKSGHDTVSWYQQALGQGPQFIFQYYEEEERQRGNFPDRFSGHQFPNYSSELNVNALLLGDSALYLCASSLVSIAKNIQYFGAGTRLSVL.